This T cell receptor beta chain was obtained from a study of T-cell memory formation after mild COVID-19. General observations from the study: There was a balanced CD4/CD8 profile in clones contracting day 15 to 85, and later expanders leaned CD4+. Detection of some responders pre-infection suggested pre-existing cross-reactive memory T cells participated. Specificity for SARS-CoV-2 was not confirmed among the second-wave clones peaking on day 37.

TCR alpha and TCR beta cDNA libraries carrying sample barcodes and UMIs were produced by 5'RACE using constant-segment primers. Via MiXCR, TCRdb re-called the 5' RACE reads, giving one row per CDR3 protein. Altogether 300,000 to 400,000 distinct CDR3 sequences are present, approximately 27% being singletons, with the ten largest covering about 13%. This CDR3 spans 14 amino acids. Germline CDR1 ENHRY, CDR2 SYGVKD. V was shortened by 3 bases and J by 3 bases, with 9 bases between the two germline ends. Remarks on this clonotype: As yet, its antigen is unknown.

The specimen sequenced was PBMCs or a T cell subset sorted from them (not recorded which). The TCR sequence derives from an adult woman who had mild COVID-19 (a few samples of this study predate the infection). Cell type and time point are not known. The chain links TRBV10-3 to TRBJ1-5; D unclear. In DNA, the CDR3 is TGTGCCATCAGTGACACCGGGAACAATCAGCCCCAGCATTTT. Its translation is CAISDTGNNQPQHF.